This is a list of T cell receptor beta chains from one sample in a study of T-cell memory formation after mild COVID-19. TCRdb passed the 5' RACE reads through MiXCR, listing each CDR3 protein once. The sample consists of a few hundred thousand distinct CDR3 sequences, over 13% of them appearing once. Sequenced: PBMCs or a T cell subset sorted from them (not recorded which). Every receptor here comes from a man between 18 and 35 years old who had mild COVID-19 (a few samples of this study predate the infection). Cell type and time point are not known. Both conserved end residues are part of each CDR3. D genes are given only for firm matches. A clone size is listed for some rows: how often the clone was seen (once, few, many), or a class if it is expanded.

>15|TRBJ1-3|NA|TRBV4-3|NA
TGCGCCAGCAGCCAAGATCTCCCGGCGGGTGCCACCATATATTTT
CASSQDLPAGATIYF
>12|TRBJ2-5|TRBD1|TRBV30|few
TGTGCCTGGAGGGGACAGGGCGAGACCCAGTACTTC
CAWRGQGETQYF
>13|TRBJ2-1|NA|TRBV15|NA
TGTGCCACCAGCAAGACAGACTACAATGAGCAGTTCTTC
CATSKTDYNEQFF
>13|TRBJ1-1|NA|TRBV7-2|many
TGTGCCAGCAGCTTAGCGGAGGTCCAGGTAACTTTCTTT
CASSLAEVQVTFF
>16|TRBJ2-1|NA|TRBV10-3|few
TGTGCCACCGCCGGGGCGCCCCGAGCCTCCTACAATGAGCAGTTCTTC
CATAGAPRASYNEQFF
>15|TRBJ1-1|NA|TRBV20-1|NA
TGCAGTGCTAGAGTTTCCCTGGTTGCGAACACTGAAGCTTTCTTT
CSARVSLVANTEAFF
>15|TRBJ1-5|NA|TRBV5-1|NA
TGCGCCAGCAGCTTGGATCCCGCCAGCGGTCAGCCCCAGCATTTT
CASSLDPASGQPQHF
>13|TRBJ1-6|NA|TRBV7-2|NA
TGTGCCAGCAGCTTACCCGCAGGGTGGTCCCTCCACTTT
CASSLPAGWSLHF
>13|TRBJ1-1|NA|TRBV7-2|few
TGTGCCTCACTAAGGGCAGGGGACACTGAAGCTTTCTTT
CASLRAGDTEAFF
>15|TRBJ1-4|NA|TRBV5-1|few
TGCGCCAGCAGCTTGATCAAGAAGAGAGTTGAAAAACTGTTTTTT
CASSLIKKRVEKLFF
>12|TRBJ1-2|TRBD1|TRBV10-3|few
TGTGCCATCAGTGATTCTGGACAGGGGGTGACCTTC
CAISDSGQGVTF
>14|TRBJ2-4|NA|TRBV7-9|few
TGTGCCAGCAGCCACACGGGACCCAAAAACATTCAGTACTTC
CASSHTGPKNIQYF
>13|TRBJ1-1|NA|TRBV7-3|NA
TGTGCCAGCAGCCTACAGGCGGTCACTGAAGCTTTCTTT
CASSLQAVTEAFF
>17|TRBJ2-1|TRBD2|TRBV7-9|few
TGTGCCAGCCGGACTAGCGGGGGGTTTAGCTCCTACAATGAGCAGTTCTTC
CASRTSGGFSSYNEQFF
>14|TRBJ1-5|TRBD1|TRBV7-2|few
TGTGCCAGCAGCTACCAGGGGGGCGCTCAGCCCCAGCATTTT
CASSYQGGAQPQHF
>14|TRBJ1-4|NA|TRBV14|NA
TGTGCCAGCAGCCGTAGAACGAGGGGTGAAAAACTGTTTTTT
CASSRRTRGEKLFF
>13|TRBJ1-5|NA|TRBV30|NA
TGTGCCTGGAGTGTGTTAGGAAATCAGCCCCAGCATTTT
CAWSVLGNQPQHF
>13|TRBJ2-2|NA|TRBV24-1|few
TGTGCCACCAGTCCGGATTACACCGGGGAGCTGTTTTTT
CATSPDYTGELFF
>15|TRBJ1-2|TRBD1|TRBV7-9|NA
TGTGCCAGCAGCTCGAGGCGGGACAGTGGGTATGGCTACACCTTC
CASSSRRDSGYGYTF
>15|TRBJ2-2|NA|TRBV6-5|few
TGTGCCAGCAGTTACGCGGGACTTAGGCAAGGGGAGCTGTTTTTT
CASSYAGLRQGELFF
>15|TRBJ1-2|NA|TRBV27|many
TGTGCCAGCAGTTCCAGGGGAGGACCTAACTATGGCTACACCTTC
CASSSRGGPNYGYTF
>13|TRBJ1-4|NA|TRBV20-1|NA
TGCAGCGCCCAGGGAGGGAAGGATGAAAAACTGTTTTTT
CSAQGGKDEKLFF
>13|TRBJ2-2|NA|TRBV6-5|NA
TGTGCCAGCAGTCGAGTGGGATCCGGGGAGCTGTTTTTT
CASSRVGSGELFF
>15|TRBJ2-3|TRBD2|TRBV2|NA
TGTGCCAGCAGGTCGACTAGCGGGGGCACAGATACGCAGTATTTT
CASRSTSGGTDTQYF
>14|TRBJ1-2|NA|TRBV18|NA
TGTGCCAGCTCACCAGCAGAGTTTAACTATGGCTACACCTTC
CASSPAEFNYGYTF
>15|TRBJ2-2|NA|TRBV4-1|NA
TGCGCCAGCAGCCTCCGGGACACCAACACCGGGGAGCTGTTTTTT
CASSLRDTNTGELFF
>14|TRBJ2-5|NA|TRBV3-1|NA
TGTGCCAGCAGCGGGAGGACGGTGCAAGAGACCCAGTACTTC
CASSGRTVQETQYF
>16|TRBJ2-1|TRBD2|TRBV25-1|NA
TGTGCCAGCAGTAGACTAGCGGGGGGTGCCTACAATGAGCAGTTCTTC
CASSRLAGGAYNEQFF
>15|TRBJ1-5|NA|TRBV29-1|few
TGCAGCGTTGAAGATTCCGGGACCGGCAATCAGCCCCAGCATTTT
CSVEDSGTGNQPQHF
>15|TRBJ1-1|NA|TRBV5-1|few
TGCGCCAGCAGCTTGGACGGGACCTCGGGCACTGAAGCTTTCTTT
CASSLDGTSGTEAFF
>13|TRBJ2-3|NA|TRBV5-1|few
TGCGCCAGCAGCTTACTTCCCACAGATACGCAGTATTTT
CASSLLPTDTQYF
>11|TRBJ2-1|NA|TRBV6-2/TRBV6-3|many
TGTGCCAGCAGTTATGGGGGGGAGCAGTTCTTC
CASSYGGEQFF
>12|TRBJ1-2|NA|TRBV6-5|few
TGTGCCAGCAGGATGGGAAACTATGGCTACACCTTC
CASRMGNYGYTF
>13|TRBJ2-7|TRBD2|TRBV20-1|NA
TGCAGTGCTAGTATTAGCGGGGCTGGCGAGCAGTACTTC
CSASISGAGEQYF
>16|TRBJ2-2|TRBD1|TRBV5-1|NA
TGCGCCAGCAGCTCTCAGGGGGCGTTAAACACCGGGGAGCTGTTTTTT
CASSSQGALNTGELFF
>17|TRBJ2-5|TRBD2|TRBV12-3/TRBV12-4|NA
TGTGCCAGCTCCCCGGTGGGGCTAGCGGGGCCTTGGGGGACCCAGTACTTC
CASSPVGLAGPWGTQYF
>14|TRBJ2-5|TRBD1|TRBV5-1|few
TGCGCCAGCAGCTTTGGGACAGTGCAAGAGACCCAGTACTTC
CASSFGTVQETQYF
>15|TRBJ2-6|TRBD1|TRBV6-2/TRBV6-3|NA
TGTGCCAGCAGTCCACAGGGGGCTGGGGCCAACGTCCTGACTTTC
CASSPQGAGANVLTF
>14|TRBJ1-2|NA|TRBV27|NA
TGTGCCAGCAGTTTTGATAAACGGGGCTATGGCTACACCTTC
CASSFDKRGYGYTF
>13|TRBJ1-2|NA|TRBV19|NA
TGTGCCAGTAGTGAGCAGGGCTTCGGTGGCTACACCTTC
CASSEQGFGGYTF
>16|TRBJ2-6|NA|TRBV6-5|few
TGTGCCAGCAGTAAACTGACCGCCTCTGGGGCCAACGTCCTGACTTTC
CASSKLTASGANVLTF
>11|TRBJ2-5|NA|TRBV18|many
TGTGCCAGCTCGCCTAAAGAGACCCAGTACTTC
CASSPKETQYF
>15|TRBJ2-1|NA|TRBV12-3/TRBV12-4|NA
TGTGCCAGCAGTGTTGGCCAGCCCCCATACAATGAGCAGTTCTTC
CASSVGQPPYNEQFF
>14|TRBJ2-7|TRBD1|TRBV12-3/TRBV12-4|few
TGTGCCAGCACCCCTTACGACAGGGTAGGCGAGCAGTACTTC
CASTPYDRVGEQYF
>16|TRBJ2-5|NA|TRBV14|NA
TGTGCCAGCAGCCCCCAAGTTCAAACCGGGCAAGAGACCCAGTACTTC
CASSPQVQTGQETQYF
>16|TRBJ2-3|NA|TRBV12-3/TRBV12-4|many
TGTGCCAGCAGCCTTCAAAGACCCCCTTGGCCAGATACGCAGTATTTT
CASSLQRPPWPDTQYF
>14|TRBJ1-1|NA|TRBV6-5|few
TGTGCCAGCAGTTACTCGCAGGGGAACACTGAAGCTTTCTTT
CASSYSQGNTEAFF
>19|TRBJ2-1|TRBD2|TRBV7-8|NA
TGTGCCAGCAGCTTGCTCTCCGGGACTAGCGGGGGGGCCATCAATGAGCAGTTCTTC
CASSLLSGTSGGAINEQFF
>15|TRBJ1-1|NA|TRBV3-1|few
TGTGCCAGCAGCCAAGTGGCAGCACCAACTTTTGAAGCTTTCTTT
CASSQVAAPTFEAFF
>13|TRBJ1-6|NA|TRBV4-3|few
TGCGCCAGCAGCCAAGAATTTAATTCACCCCTCCACTTT
CASSQEFNSPLHF
>13|TRBJ1-1|TRBD1|TRBV29-1|NA
TGCAGCGTTGGGGGACAGGCCGGCACTGAAGCTTTCTTT
CSVGGQAGTEAFF
>11|TRBJ1-2|NA|TRBV20-1|few
TGCAGTGCTAGTCTCCGGGATGGCTACACCTTC
CSASLRDGYTF